This T cell receptor (beta chain) was sequenced for a study of cytomegalovirus exposure and HLA in healthy donors. Study-wide points: There were 150 to 200 TCR beta chains listed as cytomegalovirus-associated. Later work showed greater clonal expansion in HLA-associated TCR beta chains than in equally common others.

Trimming left V 3 bases short and J 5 bases short, with 7 bases between. This CDR3 has 12 residues. Germline CDR1 reads SGHTA; CDR2 reads FQGNSA. Donors were nominally healthy when sampled, though unrecorded immune exposures were likely. A single count supports this clone. Antigen unknown. The PCR employed 60 Vbeta primers together with 13 Jbeta primers. Repertoires were generated with immunoSEQ multiplex PCR, while TCRdb's copy carries only in-frame clones and drops some. The sample includes 150,000 to 200,000 clones, around 78% of them seen just once. The origin of this receptor is a woman aged 40 to 55 in good health and CMV-seronegative. The V and J genes are TRBV7-2 and TRBJ2-5; D remains ambiguous. Sequenced input: PBMCs. CDR3 in DNA: TGTGCCAGCAGCTTTAATGAGGAGACCCAGTACTTC. Translated, it gives CASSFNEETQYF.